These 16 T cell receptor beta chains originate from one sample sequenced in a study of blood T cell repertoires in COVID-19. Here immunoSEQ multiplex PCR was the method, and the copy in TCRdb shows in-frame clones only, minus some. This repertoire shows about 170,000 clones, around 91% found once; its top ten account for around 0.77%. Material for sequencing was PBMCs or T cells enriched from blood (not recorded which). These receptors were obtained from a woman aged 18-29 years who had recovered from COVID-19.

The CDR3 nucleotides are TGTGCCATCAGTGAGTCGGAGGGGATATCGAGCTCTGGGGCCAACGTCCTGACTTTC. It yields the protein CAISESEGISSSGANVLTF. The rearrangement links TRBV10-3 to TRBJ2-6, with a weak D call TRBD2 (6 bases). Germline assignment: CDR1 ENHRY and CDR2 SYGVKD. The CDR3 is made up of 19 amino acids. Trimming took off 0 bases at V and 0 bases at J, with 15 bases between the two ends.

The chain links TRBV18 to TRBJ2-3; 8 bases line up with TRBD2. The CDR3 totals 14 residues. V lost 4 bases to trimming and J lost 6 bases; unmatched junction nucleotides: 6. CDR1 and CDR2 (germline): KGHSH, LQKENI. This CDR3 reads CASSQGTRSDTQYF. The CDR3 bases are TGTGCCAGCTCACAGGGGACTAGATCCGATACGCAGTATTTT.

V gene TRBV6-5 combines with J gene TRBJ1-1; no firm D call. This CDR3 contains 10 residues. V was trimmed by 6 bases and J by 6 bases, leaving 5 bases between them. CDR1 is MNHEY and CDR2 is SVGAGI in the germline V gene. CDR3: CASRFAEAFF. CDR3 in DNA: TGTGCCAGCAGGTTCGCTGAAGCTTTCTTT.

The chain is built from TRBV19 and TRBJ2-5; 12 nucleotides agree with TRBD2. From germline, CDR1 is LNHDA and CDR2 SQIVND (reference sequence). V shed 1 base and J 3 bases; nucleotides not matched to a gene: 3. This CDR3 has 16 residues. The CDR3 DNA sequence: TGTGCCAGTAGTATAGCGGCTAGCGGGAGGGAAGAGACCCAGTACTTC. Amino acid sequence: CASSIAASGREETQYF.

V usage is TRBV3-1 (or the pseudogene TRBV3-2) and J usage is TRBJ2-1, with 7 bases identical to TRBD2. The CDR3 has 17 residues. V lost 1 base, J lost 0 bases, and 6 bases stayed unmatched. Germline CDR1 and CDR2: LGHDT and YNNKEL (reference sequence). CDR3 nucleotides: TGTGCCAGCAGCCAAGGAGCGGGGAGTAGCTCCTACAATGAGCAGTTCTTC. Translated: CASSQGAGSSSYNEQFF.

The V call is TRBV6-2 or TRBV6-3, the J call TRBJ2-1, with TRBD2 matching 9 bases. V gave up 5 bases and J gave up 7 bases; unmatched junction bases: 12. The CDR3 has 16 amino acids. CDR1 MNHEY and CDR2 SVGEGT come from the germline V gene. The CDR3 here is CASSQLSGRIRNEQFF. In DNA form, the CDR3 reads TGTGCCAGCAGTCAGCTAAGCGGGAGGATTAGGAATGAGCAGTTCTTC.

This sequence joins TRBV29-1 and TRBJ2-1; 9 nucleotides line up with TRBD1. Germline lookup yields CDR1 SQVTM and CDR2 ANQGSEA. V shed 7 bases and J 5 bases; nucleotides not matched to a gene: 9. CDR3 length equals 14 residues. The CDR3 is CSGWGTGNNNEQFF. The CDR3 bases are TGCAGCGGATGGGGGACAGGGAACAACAATGAGCAGTTCTTC.

The chain has TRBV9 and TRBJ2-7, with 10 bases identical to TRBD2. The CDR3 covers 16 residues. The J segment lost 0 bases and the V segment lost 0 bases, leaving 3 bases of the junction unmatched. CDR1 is SGDLS and CDR2 is YYNGEE in the germline V gene. CDR3 residues: CASSVGASGSSYEQYF. DNA for the CDR3: TGTGCCAGCAGCGTAGGGGCTAGCGGGAGCTCCTACGAGCAGTACTTC.

This clone was seen only a few times. This rearrangement joins TRBV28 to TRBJ1-5, with D perhaps TRBD1 (5 bases). The CDR3 spans 13 residues. V was clipped by 5 bases and J by 5 bases, with 10 bases between them. Germline V gene sequence: CDR1 MDHEN, CDR2 SYDVKM. DNA for the CDR3: TGTGCCAGCAGTCGGGGGAATTATCAGCCCCAGCATTTT. Its protein is CASSRGNYQPQHF.

The chain employs TRBV4-1 and TRBJ2-7; D uncertain. CDR1 and CDR2 (germline): MGHRA, YSYEKL. There are 16 residues in the CDR3. The germline V and J ends were trimmed by 2 bases and 4 bases, with 18 bases remaining between them. CDR3 DNA: TGCGCCAGCAGCCAAAAGGCAGGTCTATACCCGTACGAGCAGTACTTC. Protein sequence: CASSQKAGLYPYEQYF.

The V call is TRBV3-1 (or the pseudogene TRBV3-2), the J call TRBJ2-3, with D possibly matching TRBD1 (7 bases). This CDR3 comprises 16 residues. Trimming cost V 4 bases and J 6 bases, with 20 bases left between them. CDR1 LGHDT and CDR2 YNNKEL come from the germline V gene (reference sequence). CDR3 sequence reads: CASSPYGAAGQDTQYF. The DNA of the CDR3 is TGTGCCAGCAGCCCCTACGGGGCGGCGGGACAGGATACGCAGTATTTT.

This clone was detected a few times. This chain uses TRBV27 with TRBJ2-3, with D perhaps TRBD2 (5 bases). The V gene lost 6 bases and the J gene lost 2 bases, with 9 bases spanning the gap. This CDR3 has 13 residues. Germline CDR1 reads MNHEY; CDR2 reads SMNVEV (reference sequence). CDR3 loop: CASRRVYTDTQYF. The DNA of the CDR3 is TGTGCCAGCAGGCGGGTTTACACAGATACGCAGTATTTT.

The CDR3 here is CASSGLKNTGELFF. The CDR3 DNA sequence: TGTGCCAGCAGTGGACTGAAGAACACCGGGGAGCTGTTTTTT. The chain employs TRBV2 and TRBJ2-2; the D is unclear. The CDR3 contains 14 residues. Trimming removed 4 bases from V and 1 base from J, with 7 bases in between. Germline values: CDR1 SNHLY, CDR2 FYNNEI.

The chain is built from TRBV2 and TRBJ2-7, with 11 bases identical to TRBD2. Germline V CDR1 and CDR2: SNHLY, FYNNEI. With V trimmed by 6 bases and J by 6 bases, 7 bases remained unmatched. CDR3 size: 14 residues. CDR3 sequence: CASSALAGGGEQYF. In nucleotides, the CDR3 is TGTGCCAGCAGCGCCCTAGCGGGAGGTGGCGAGCAGTACTTC.

The chain joins TRBV7-2 to TRBJ1-4, with 11 nucleotides matching TRBD1. V was pared by 5 bases and J by 6 bases, with 8 bases of the junction left unmatched. Germline V lookup: CDR1 SGHTA, CDR2 FQGNSA. This CDR3 has 16 amino acids. In DNA form, the CDR3 reads TGTGCCAGCAGCCCCGCGCCGGGACAGGGGGATGAAAAACTGTTTTTT. Its translation: CASSPAPGQGDEKLFF.

This clone was seen a single time. This rearrangement joins TRBV29-1 to TRBJ2-2; 12 bases map to TRBD2. Germline CDR1 is SQVTM and CDR2 is ANQGSEA. This CDR3 region has 15 residues. Trimming removed 5 bases from V and 4 bases from J; junction bases left unmatched: 5. In nucleotides, the CDR3 is TGCAGCGTTCGATCGGGACTAGCGGGCACCGGGGAGCTGTTTTTT. Translation: CSVRSGLAGTGELFF.